A selection of T cell receptor beta chains follows, all from one sample in a study of T cell responses to AZD1222 COVID-19 vaccine. Data came from immunoSEQ multiplex PCR; TCRdb stores just in-frame clones and leaves some out. The sample carries approximately 71,000 clones, about 80% recorded once. The sample consisted of peripheral blood, taken on day 0 of AZD1222 vaccination. The receptors were sampled from an adult in good health. The CDR3 runs from the conserved cysteine through the conserved F or W. The D gene is left open where the match is weak. For some rows the clone size is stated as once, few or many, or as a class when expanded; others skip it.

d_gene	v_gene	abundance	j_gene	CDR3nt	CDR3aa
NA	TRBV9	NA	TRBJ1-2	TGTGCCAGCAGCGGCGACTCCTATGGCTACACCTTC	CASSGDSYGYTF
NA	TRBV18	once	TRBJ2-2	TGTGCCAGCTCACCCCTTGAACGGACCCTAGCGAACACCGGGGAGCTGTTTTTT	CASSPLERTLANTGELFF
NA	TRBV6-6	medium-sized	TRBJ1-5	TGTGCCAGCAGTTACGGGTCCGATCAGCCCCAGCATTTT	CASSYGSDQPQHF
TRBD2	TRBV19	NA	TRBJ2-2	TGTGCCAGCACAGCGGGGAGGAGCACCGGGGAGCTGTTTTTT	CASTAGRSTGELFF
NA	TRBV6-5	NA	TRBJ1-1	TGTGCCAGCACCCTTGGGCAGGTTTCACAGCCTGGGCCTTTCTTT	CASTLGQVSQPGPFF
TRBD1	TRBV18	NA	TRBJ1-2	TGTGCCAGCTCCCTAGGGGACAGGGGGTCTGGCTACACCTTC	CASSLGDRGSGYTF
NA	TRBV7-9	NA	TRBJ2-5	TGTGCCAGCAGTCAAACCGGGACCCAAGAGACCCAGTACTTC	CASSQTGTQETQYF
NA	TRBV27	NA	TRBJ2-7	TGTGCCAGCAGTTTGGGAGGCAGGGTGGATAGCTACGAGCAGTACTTC	CASSLGGRVDSYEQYF
NA	TRBV19	NA	TRBJ1-5	TGTGCCAGTAGTATAGTGACAGATAATCAGCCCCAGCATTTT	CASSIVTDNQPQHF
NA	TRBV5-1	NA	TRBJ1-6	TGCGCCAGCAGCTTGGCGGCGGAGATTAATTCACCCCTCCACTTT	CASSLAAEINSPLHF
NA	TRBV24-1	once	TRBJ2-2	TGTGCCACCAGTGATCCCTCGGGCCCCAGGACCGGGGAGCTGTTTTTT	CATSDPSGPRTGELFF
TRBD2	TRBV6-5	NA	TRBJ2-5	TGTGCCAGCAGAGGCGGGGGGGCGGCAGAGACCCAGTACTTC	CASRGGGAAETQYF
NA	TRBV15	few	TRBJ2-2	TGTGCCACCAGCACCGGGGCACAAACCGGGGAGCTGTTTTTT	CATSTGAQTGELFF
NA	TRBV6-6	NA	TRBJ1-1	TGTGCCAGCAGTTCTCCCACTCAGAACACTGAAGCTTTCTTT	CASSSPTQNTEAFF
NA	TRBV18	NA	TRBJ1-3	TGTGCCAGCTCATCTTCCCCCGTTAGAACCTTTGGAAACACCATATATTTT	CASSSSPVRTFGNTIYF
NA	TRBV4-1	few	TRBJ1-2	TGCGCCAGCAGCCAACCGATAATCACCGGGACACCTGAAAACTATGGCTACACCTTC	CASSQPIITGTPENYGYTF
NA	TRBV3-1/TRBV3-2	few	TRBJ1-5	TGTGCCAGCAGCCTTTCTTGGAGGGGCAATCAGCCCCAGCATTTT	CASSLSWRGNQPQHF
NA	TRBV6-4	NA	TRBJ2-6	TGTGCCAGCAGTGACTCGAGGTCTGGGGCCAACGTCCTGACTTTC	CASSDSRSGANVLTF
TRBD2	TRBV27	NA	TRBJ2-7	TGTGCCAGCCCCGAGGGCGGGGGGGCCGTTTACGAGCAGTACTTC	CASPEGGGAVYEQYF
NA	TRBV7-2	NA	TRBJ2-7	TGTGCCAGCAGCACCGCGGGGACATCTTCCTACGAGCAGTACTTC	CASSTAGTSSYEQYF
NA	TRBV5-6	NA	TRBJ2-7	TGTGCCAGCAGCACGGGGGACTCCTACGAGCAGTACTTC	CASSTGDSYEQYF
NA	TRBV10-2	NA	TRBJ2-7	TGCGCCACGCAGAGACGAACTCCCGACGAGCAGTACTTC	CATQRRTPDEQYF
TRBD1	TRBV28	NA	TRBJ1-2	TGTGCCAGCAGTCTATGGACAGGGGGAATGATGGGTGGCTACACCTTC	CASSLWTGGMMGGYTF
NA	TRBV30	NA	TRBJ2-1	TGTGCCTGGAAAAACCCGGGTAATGAGCAGTTCTTC	CAWKNPGNEQFF
NA	TRBV19	NA	TRBJ1-5	TGTGCCAGTAGTCCCGAGGTCGGGCGATTATCAAATCAGCCCCAGCATTTT	CASSPEVGRLSNQPQHF
NA	TRBV19	NA	TRBJ2-7	TGTGCCAGTAGTACCATTACACAGGTCCCTACCTCCTACGAGCAGTACTTC	CASSTITQVPTSYEQYF
NA	TRBV3-1/TRBV3-2	NA	TRBJ2-6	TGTGCCAGCAGCCAAAAGGGGGCCAACGTCCTGACTTTC	CASSQKGANVLTF
NA	TRBV7-8	NA	TRBJ2-3	TGTGCCAGCAGCTTAGTTGACGCCACTAGCACAGATACGCAGTATTTT	CASSLVDATSTDTQYF
NA	TRBV11-1	NA	TRBJ2-2	TGTGCCAGCAGCGGGGTTATGGCGACCGGGGAGCTGTTTTTT	CASSGVMATGELFF
NA	TRBV18	once	TRBJ1-5	TGTGCCAGCTCAGGAGGGGGGAATAGCAATCAGCCCCAGCATTTT	CASSGGGNSNQPQHF
TRBD1	TRBV10-2	NA	TRBJ1-1	TGCGCCAGCGGAGGGACAGGTAACACTGAAGCTTTCTTT	CASGGTGNTEAFF
TRBD1	TRBV7-9	many	TRBJ2-7	TGTGCCAGCAGCTTATCGGACAGGGGGCCCTACGAGCAGTACTTC	CASSLSDRGPYEQYF
NA	TRBV3-1/TRBV3-2	NA	TRBJ1-1	TGTGCCAGCAGCCAGGACGGGCTTCTCGGAGAAGCTTTCTTT	CASSQDGLLGEAFF
TRBD2	TRBV5-1	NA	TRBJ2-3	TGCGCCAGCAGCCCGGGACTAGCAGAAGCAATACCAGATACGCAGTATTTT	CASSPGLAEAIPDTQYF
TRBD1	TRBV7-3	few	TRBJ2-1	TGTGCCAGCAGCTCGGACAGGGATGAGCAGTTCTTC	CASSSDRDEQFF
TRBD2	TRBV5-1	NA	TRBJ2-1	TGCGCCAGTAAAATGGCGGGGGACGAACACAATGAGCAGTTCTTC	CASKMAGDEHNEQFF
NA	TRBV11-2	NA	TRBJ1-2	TGTGCCAGCGGCCCTCTTGTGGGGCGAGACTTGGATGGCTACACCTTC	CASGPLVGRDLDGYTF
NA	TRBV4-1	NA	TRBJ2-7	TGCGCCAGCAGCTCCGGTGAGTCCTACGAGCAGTACTTC	CASSSGESYEQYF
NA	TRBV7-3	NA	TRBJ2-5	TGTGCCAGCAGCTTAACTTCGGCGACGTACCAAGAGACCCAGTACTTC	CASSLTSATYQETQYF
NA	TRBV20-1	NA	TRBJ1-1	TGCAGTGCCCCAGGTGGAGCTTTCTTT	CSAPGGAFF
TRBD1	TRBV19	NA	TRBJ1-2	TGTGCCAGTAGGCCGACAGGGGGCGAGTCTGGCTACACCTTC	CASRPTGGESGYTF
TRBD1	TRBV7-8	few	TRBJ2-7	TGTGCCAGCAGCTCGCTAGCCGACAACAGGGGATGGGGGTTCGAGCAGTACTTC	CASSSLADNRGWGFEQYF
TRBD1	TRBV30	NA	TRBJ2-2	TGTGCCTGGAACGACAGGGGGCTAACCGGGGAGCTGTTTTTT	CAWNDRGLTGELFF
TRBD2	TRBV5-1	NA	TRBJ2-7	TGCGCCAGCAGCCTCGGACTAGTAAGGTATGAGCAGTACTTC	CASSLGLVRYEQYF
TRBD2	TRBV6-6	NA	TRBJ2-1	TGTGCCAGCAGGCCGGGACTAGCGGGTTCTTGGCAGTTCTTC	CASRPGLAGSWQFF
NA	TRBV9	NA	TRBJ1-2	TGTGCCAGCTCCGGAATTTTCGGACGTCCGATTGGCTACACCTTC	CASSGIFGRPIGYTF
NA	TRBV7-6	NA	TRBJ2-2	TGTGCCAGCACGAAAGACTGGAACACCGGGGAGCTGTTTTTT	CASTKDWNTGELFF
NA	TRBV4-1	few	TRBJ2-1	TGCGCCAGCAGCCAAGTGGGGGGCAGTCACAATGAGCAGTTCTTC	CASSQVGGSHNEQFF
NA	TRBV5-1	NA	TRBJ2-5	TGCGCCAGCAGCTCCCTAGGCGAAGAGACCCAGTACTTC	CASSSLGEETQYF
TRBD2	TRBV6-1	NA	TRBJ2-1	TGTGCCAGCAGTGAGCTAGCGGGGGCCTACAATGAGCAGTTCTTC	CASSELAGAYNEQFF
TRBD2	TRBV5-4	NA	TRBJ2-1	TGTGCCAGCAGCTATGATGGCGGGGGGGCCTACAATGAGCAGTTCTTC	CASSYDGGGAYNEQFF
TRBD1	TRBV6-2/TRBV6-3	NA	TRBJ1-5	TGTGCCAGCACCCCGACAGGGGGGACGTTTGGGCCCCAGCATTTT	CASTPTGGTFGPQHF
NA	TRBV3-1/TRBV3-2	NA	TRBJ2-5	TGTGCCAGCAGCCTAAACATAAGACAGACGGTGGAGACCCAGTACTTC	CASSLNIRQTVETQYF
TRBD1	TRBV29-1	NA	TRBJ1-1	TGCAGCGTGACAAGACAGGGTAGGAGCACTGAAGCTTTCTTT	CSVTRQGRSTEAFF
NA	TRBV12-3/TRBV12-4	NA	TRBJ1-2	TGTGCCAGCAGCTCCTTTGCCGGGAGCTACACCTTC	CASSSFAGSYTF
TRBD1	TRBV28	NA	TRBJ1-5	TGTGCCAGCAGTTTATATCCCGGTGGGGACAGGCGGAATCAGCCCCAGCATTTT	CASSLYPGGDRRNQPQHF
TRBD2	TRBV24-1	NA	TRBJ2-3	TGTGCCACCAGTCCCCTCTTCGCGGGGGGCCCCGATACGCAGTATTTT	CATSPLFAGGPDTQYF
NA	TRBV19	NA	TRBJ1-2	TGTGCCAGTAGTATAGTCTCTCCGGATGGCTACACCTTC	CASSIVSPDGYTF
TRBD1	TRBV28	NA	TRBJ2-7	TGTGCCAGCATCTCCCGGGACAGGGGCTTGTACGAGCAGTACTTC	CASISRDRGLYEQYF
NA	TRBV6-2/TRBV6-3	NA	TRBJ2-5	TGTGCCAGCAGTTACGAAATGGGTAAAGAGACCCAGTACTTC	CASSYEMGKETQYF